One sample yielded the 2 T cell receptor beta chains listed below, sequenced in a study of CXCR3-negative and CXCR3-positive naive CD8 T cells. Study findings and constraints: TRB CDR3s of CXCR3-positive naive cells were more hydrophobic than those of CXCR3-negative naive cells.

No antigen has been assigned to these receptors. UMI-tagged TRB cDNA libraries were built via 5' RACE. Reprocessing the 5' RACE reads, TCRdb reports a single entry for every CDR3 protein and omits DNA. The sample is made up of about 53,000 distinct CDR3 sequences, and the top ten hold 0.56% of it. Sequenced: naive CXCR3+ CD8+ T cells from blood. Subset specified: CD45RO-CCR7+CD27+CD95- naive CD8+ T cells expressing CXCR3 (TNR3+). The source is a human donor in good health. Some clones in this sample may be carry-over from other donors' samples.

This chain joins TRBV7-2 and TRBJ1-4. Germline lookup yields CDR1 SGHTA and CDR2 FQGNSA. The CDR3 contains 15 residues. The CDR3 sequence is CASSLAGYTNEKLFF.

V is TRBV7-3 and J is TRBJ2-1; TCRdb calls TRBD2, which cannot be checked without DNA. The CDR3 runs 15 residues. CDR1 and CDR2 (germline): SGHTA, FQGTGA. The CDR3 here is CASSFVAGGYNEQFF.